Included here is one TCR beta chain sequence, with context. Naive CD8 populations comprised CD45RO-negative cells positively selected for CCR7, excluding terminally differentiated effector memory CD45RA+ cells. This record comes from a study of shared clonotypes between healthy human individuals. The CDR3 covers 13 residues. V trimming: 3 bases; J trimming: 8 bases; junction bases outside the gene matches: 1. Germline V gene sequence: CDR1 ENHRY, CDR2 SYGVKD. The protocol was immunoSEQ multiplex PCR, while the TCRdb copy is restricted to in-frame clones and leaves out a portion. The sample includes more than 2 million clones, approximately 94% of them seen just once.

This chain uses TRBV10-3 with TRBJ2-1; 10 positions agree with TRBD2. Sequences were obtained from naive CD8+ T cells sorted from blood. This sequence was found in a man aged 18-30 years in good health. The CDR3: CAISDLAGDEQFF. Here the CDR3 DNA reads TGTGCCATCAGTGATCTAGCGGGGGATGAGCAGTTCTTC.